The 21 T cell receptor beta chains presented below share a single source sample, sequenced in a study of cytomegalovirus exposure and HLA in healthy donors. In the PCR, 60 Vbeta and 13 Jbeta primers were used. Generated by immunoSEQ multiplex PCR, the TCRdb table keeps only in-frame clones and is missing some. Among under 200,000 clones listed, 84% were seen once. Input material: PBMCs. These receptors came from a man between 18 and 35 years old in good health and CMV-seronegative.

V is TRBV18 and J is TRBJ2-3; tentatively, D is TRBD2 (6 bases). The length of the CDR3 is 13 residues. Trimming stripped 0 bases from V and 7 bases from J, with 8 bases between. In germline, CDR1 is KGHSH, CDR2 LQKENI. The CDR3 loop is CASSPPGTHTQYF. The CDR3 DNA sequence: TGTGCCAGCTCACCACCGGGGACTCATACGCAGTATTTT.

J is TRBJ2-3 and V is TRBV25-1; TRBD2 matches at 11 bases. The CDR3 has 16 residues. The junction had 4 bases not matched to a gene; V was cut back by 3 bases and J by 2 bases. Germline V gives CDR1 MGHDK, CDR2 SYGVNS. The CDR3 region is CASSDGLAGLTDTQYF. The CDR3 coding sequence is TGTGCCAGCAGTGATGGACTAGCGGGTCTCACAGATACGCAGTATTTT.

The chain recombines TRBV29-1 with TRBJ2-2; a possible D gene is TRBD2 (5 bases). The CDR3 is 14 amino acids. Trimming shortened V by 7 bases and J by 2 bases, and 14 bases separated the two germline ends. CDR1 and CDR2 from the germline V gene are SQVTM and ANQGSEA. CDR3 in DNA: TGCAGCGCCATGACCGGGGTCAACACCGGGGAGCTGTTTTTT. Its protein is CSAMTGVNTGELFF.

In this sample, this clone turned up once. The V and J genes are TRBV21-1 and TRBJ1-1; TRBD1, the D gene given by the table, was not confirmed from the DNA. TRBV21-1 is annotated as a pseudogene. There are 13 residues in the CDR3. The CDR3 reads CASTAGGCTEAFF. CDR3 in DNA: TGTGCCAGCACGGCAGGGGGCTGCACTGAAGCTTTCTTT.

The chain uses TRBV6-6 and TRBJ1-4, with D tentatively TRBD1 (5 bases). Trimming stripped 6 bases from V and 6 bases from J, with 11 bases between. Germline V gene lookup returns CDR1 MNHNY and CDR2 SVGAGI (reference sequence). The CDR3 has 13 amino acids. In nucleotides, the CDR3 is TGTGCCAGCAGGGACACCAGGGATGAAAAACTGTTTTTT. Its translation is CASRDTRDEKLFF.

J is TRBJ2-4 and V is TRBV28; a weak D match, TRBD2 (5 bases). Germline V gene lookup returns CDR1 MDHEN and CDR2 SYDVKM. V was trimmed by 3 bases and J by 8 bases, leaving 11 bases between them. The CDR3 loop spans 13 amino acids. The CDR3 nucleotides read TGTGCCAGCAGTTTGGAGGCCGAGGACATTCAGTACTTC. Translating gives CASSLEAEDIQYF.

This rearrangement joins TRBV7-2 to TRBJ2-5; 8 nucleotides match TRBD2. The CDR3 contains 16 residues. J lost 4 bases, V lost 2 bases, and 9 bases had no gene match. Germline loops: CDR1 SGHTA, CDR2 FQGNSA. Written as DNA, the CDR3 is TGTGCCAGCAGCTTAACCCGCGGGACTAGAGGAGAGACCCAGTACTTC. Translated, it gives CASSLTRGTRGETQYF. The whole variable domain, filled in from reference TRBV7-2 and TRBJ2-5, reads GAGVSQSPSNKVTEKGKDVELRCDPISGHTALYWYRQSLGQGLEFLIYFQGNSAPDKSGLPSDRFSAERTGGSVSTLTIQRTQQEDSAVYLCASSLTRGTRGETQYFGPGTRLLVL.

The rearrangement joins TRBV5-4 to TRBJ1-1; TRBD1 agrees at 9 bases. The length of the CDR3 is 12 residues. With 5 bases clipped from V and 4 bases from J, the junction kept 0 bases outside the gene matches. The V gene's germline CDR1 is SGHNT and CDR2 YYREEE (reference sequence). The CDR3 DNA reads TGTGCCAGCAGGGGACAGGGCACTGAAGCTTTCTTT. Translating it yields CASRGQGTEAFF.

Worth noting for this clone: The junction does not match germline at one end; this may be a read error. CDR3: CASSLGDFNQETQYF. The DNA for the CDR3 is TGTGCTAGCAGCTTAGGGGACTTCAACCAAGAGACCCAGTACTTC. The chain carries TRBV7-7 and TRBJ2-5; weak D call: TRBD2 (6 bases). Germline V lookup: CDR1 SSHAT, CDR2 FNYEAQ (reference sequence). The CDR3 runs to 15 residues.

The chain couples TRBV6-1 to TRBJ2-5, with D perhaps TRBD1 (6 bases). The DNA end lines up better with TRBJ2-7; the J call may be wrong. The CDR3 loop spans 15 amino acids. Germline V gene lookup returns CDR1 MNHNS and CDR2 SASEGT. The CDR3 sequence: CASSNIGQGRYEQYF. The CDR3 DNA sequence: TGTGCCAGCAGCAACATCGGCCAGGGGAGATACGAGCAGTACTTC.

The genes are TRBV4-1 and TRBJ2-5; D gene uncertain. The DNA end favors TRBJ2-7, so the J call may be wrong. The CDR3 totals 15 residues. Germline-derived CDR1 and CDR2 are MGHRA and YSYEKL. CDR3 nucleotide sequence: TGCGCCAGCAGCCAAGATTCCTCACTCCACTACGAGCAGTACTTC. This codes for CASSQDSSLHYEQYF.

CDR3 loop: CASSLGPGELFF. In nucleotides, the CDR3 is TGTGCCAGCAGTTTAGGCCCGGGGGAGCTGTTTTTT. V gene TRBV28 combines with J gene TRBJ2-2; D remains unclear. The CDR3 is 12 amino acids. Trimming stripped 2 bases from V and 8 bases from J, with 6 bases between. Germline V lookup: CDR1 MDHEN, CDR2 SYDVKM.

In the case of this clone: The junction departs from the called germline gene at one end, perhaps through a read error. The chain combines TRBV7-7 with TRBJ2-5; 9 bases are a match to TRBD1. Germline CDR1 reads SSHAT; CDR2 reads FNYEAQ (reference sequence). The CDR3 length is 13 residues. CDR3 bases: TGTGCTAGCAGCTCGGACAGGGGAGAGACCCAGTACTTC. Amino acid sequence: CASSSDRGETQYF.

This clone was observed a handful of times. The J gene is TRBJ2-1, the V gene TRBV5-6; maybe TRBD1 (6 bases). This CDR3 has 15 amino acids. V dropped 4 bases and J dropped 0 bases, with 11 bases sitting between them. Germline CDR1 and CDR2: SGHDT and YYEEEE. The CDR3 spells CASSRTVSSYNEQFF. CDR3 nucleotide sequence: TGTGCCAGCAGCCGGACAGTGAGCTCCTACAATGAGCAGTTCTTC.

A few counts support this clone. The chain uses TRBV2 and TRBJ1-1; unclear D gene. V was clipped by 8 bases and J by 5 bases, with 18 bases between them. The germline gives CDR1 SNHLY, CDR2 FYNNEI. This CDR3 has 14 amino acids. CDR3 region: CASSSPGGLTEAFF. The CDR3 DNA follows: TGTGCCAGCTCCTCCCCCGGAGGGCTGACTGAAGCTTTCTTT.

Written as DNA, the CDR3 is TGTGCCAGCAGTTACGAGGGTCAAGGAAACACCATATATTTT. This gives the protein CASSYEGQGNTIYF. This chain connects TRBV6-6 to TRBJ1-3; D is unclear. The germline V gene has CDR1 MNHNY and CDR2 SVGAGI (reference sequence). Trimming left V 2 bases short and J 4 bases short, with 9 bases between. The CDR3 has 14 residues.

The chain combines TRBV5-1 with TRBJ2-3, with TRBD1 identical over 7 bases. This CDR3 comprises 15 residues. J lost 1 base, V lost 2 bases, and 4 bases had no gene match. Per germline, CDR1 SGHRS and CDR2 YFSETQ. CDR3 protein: CASSFQGVGTDTQYF. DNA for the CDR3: TGCGCCAGCAGCTTCCAGGGGGTGGGCACAGATACGCAGTATTTT. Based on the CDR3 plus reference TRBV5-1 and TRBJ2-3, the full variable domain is KAGVTQTPRYLIKTRGQQVTLSCSPISGHRSVSWYQQTPGQGLQFLFEYFSETQRNKGNFPGRFSGRQFSNSRSEMNVSTLELGDSALYLCASSFQGVGTDTQYFGPGTRLTVL.

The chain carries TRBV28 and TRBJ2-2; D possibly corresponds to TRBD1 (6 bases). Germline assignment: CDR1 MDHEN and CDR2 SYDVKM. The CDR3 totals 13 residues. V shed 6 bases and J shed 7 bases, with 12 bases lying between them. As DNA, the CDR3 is TGTGCCAGCAGGGCAGAGGGGGTCGGGGAGCTGTTTTTT. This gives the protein CASRAEGVGELFF. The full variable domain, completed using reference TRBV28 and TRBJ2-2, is DVKVTQSSRYLVKRTGEKVFLECVQDMDHENMFWYRQDPGLGLRLIYFSYDVKMKEKGDIPEGYSVSREKKERFSLILESASTNQTSMYLCASRAEGVGELFFGEGSRLTVL.

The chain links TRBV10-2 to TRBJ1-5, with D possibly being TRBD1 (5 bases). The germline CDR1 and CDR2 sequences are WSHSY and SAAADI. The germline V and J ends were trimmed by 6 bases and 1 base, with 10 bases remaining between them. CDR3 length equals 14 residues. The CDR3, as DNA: TGCGCCAGCAGCCAGACAGAGAGCAATCAGCCCCAGCATTTT. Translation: CASSQTESNQPQHF.

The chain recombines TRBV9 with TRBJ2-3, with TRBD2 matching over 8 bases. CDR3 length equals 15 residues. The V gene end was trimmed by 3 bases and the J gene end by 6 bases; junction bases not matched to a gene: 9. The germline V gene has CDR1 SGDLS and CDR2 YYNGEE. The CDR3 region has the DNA TGTGCCAGCAGCGGCGCGGGGGGCGGGAGGGATACGCAGTATTTT. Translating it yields CASSGAGGGRDTQYF.

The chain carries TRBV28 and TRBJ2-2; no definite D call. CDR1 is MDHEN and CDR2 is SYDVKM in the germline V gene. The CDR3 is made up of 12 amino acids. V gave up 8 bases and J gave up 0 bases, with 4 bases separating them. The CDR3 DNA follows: TGTGCCAGCCGGGCGAACACCGGGGAGCTGTTTTTT. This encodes CASRANTGELFF.